Below, one T cell receptor (beta chain) is given with its context. These data belong to a study of blood T cell repertoires in COVID-19. Study overall: From the United States, Italy and Spain came samples of acute and convalescent COVID-19.

Participant-reported clinical history was the basis for cohort assignment. Study processing details: The authors estimated nucleated cell counts from reference gene primer amplification. TCRdb's table, derived via immunoSEQ multiplex PCR, lists solely in-frame clones and lacks some. V and J calls and clone size are copied from that table; D and trimming were computed from the DNA. The table lists about 360,000 clones, around 87% of them singletons. Sequencing was done on a sample of PBMCs or T cells enriched from blood (not recorded which). The source of this sequence is a man aged 35 to 55 in a cohort exposed to, infected with or recovered from COVID-19 (not recorded which).

CDR3 bases: TGTGCTAGTGGTGAAGACCGACACCTGAACACTGAAGCTTTCTTT. This translates into CASGEDRHLNTEAFF. This chain links TRBV12-5 with TRBJ1-1; D remains unclear. V was pared by 5 bases and J by 0 bases, with 13 bases between. Germline V lookup: CDR1 LGHNT, CDR2 FRNRAP. The CDR3 consists of 15 residues. The variable domain in full, with the rest retrieved from reference TRBV12-5 and TRBJ1-1, is DARVTQTPRHKVTEMGQEVTMRCQPILGHNTVFWYRQTMMQGLELLAYFRNRAPLDDSGMPKDRFSAEMPDATLATLKIQPSEPRDSAVYFCASGEDRHLNTEAFFGQGTRLTVV.